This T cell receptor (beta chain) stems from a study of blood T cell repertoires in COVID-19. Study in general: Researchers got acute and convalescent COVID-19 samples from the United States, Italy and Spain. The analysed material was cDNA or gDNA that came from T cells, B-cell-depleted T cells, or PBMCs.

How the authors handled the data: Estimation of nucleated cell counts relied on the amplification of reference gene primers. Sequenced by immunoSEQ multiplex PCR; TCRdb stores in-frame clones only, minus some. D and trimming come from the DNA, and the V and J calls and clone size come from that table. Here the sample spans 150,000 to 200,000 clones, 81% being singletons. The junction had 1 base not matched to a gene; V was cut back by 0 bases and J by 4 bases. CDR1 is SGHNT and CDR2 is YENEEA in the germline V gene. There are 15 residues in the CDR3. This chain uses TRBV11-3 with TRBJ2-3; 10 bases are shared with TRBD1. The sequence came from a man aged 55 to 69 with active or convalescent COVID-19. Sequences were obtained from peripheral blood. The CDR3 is CASSLDGTGADTQYF. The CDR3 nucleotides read TGTGCCAGCAGCTTAGATGGGACAGGGGCAGATACGCAGTATTTT. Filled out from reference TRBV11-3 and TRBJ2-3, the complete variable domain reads EAGVVQSPRYKIIEKKQPVAFWCNPISGHNTLYWYLQNLGQGPELLIRYENEEAVDDSQLPKDRFSAERLKGVDSTLKIQPAELGDSAVYLCASSLDGTGADTQYFGPGTRLTVL.